This T cell receptor beta chain was found in a study of T cell changes during pregnancy in multiple sclerosis. There are 14 residues in the CDR3. V dropped 4 bases and J dropped 7 bases, with 16 bases sitting between them. Germline V gives CDR1 SEHNR, CDR2 FQNEAQ (reference sequence). The repertoire was sequenced with immunoSEQ multiplex PCR; TCRdb's copy has only in-frame clones and lacks some. This sample carries tens of thousands of clones, approximately 91% of them seen once, and the ten largest clones take roughly 1.3%. Specimen: peripheral blood, collected in the third trimester of pregnancy. The chain recombines TRBV7-9 with TRBJ1-2; D is unresolved. The clonotype originates from a female donor with multiple sclerosis, enrolled in a pregnancy study. The CDR3 loop reads CASSSEYSRSGYTF. The CDR3 coding sequence is TGTGCCAGCAGCTCAGAATACAGTCGATCTGGCTACACCTTC.